One sample yielded the 3 T cell receptor beta chains listed below, sequenced in a study of CD8+CD57+ T cells in acquired aplastic anemia. Genomic DNA constituted the template upon which TCR beta VDJ and CDR3 profiling was performed. One entry per CDR3 protein results from TCRdb running MiXCR on the reads. The sample contains over 150,000 distinct CDR3 sequences, just over 50% of which appear only once. Flow cytometry had shown expanded CD8+CD57+ cells in the patients chosen for sequencing. Sequenced sample: sorted CD4+, CD8+, or CD8+CD57+ T cells (not recorded which) from PBMCs. The receptors were gathered from a human donor with aplastic anemia.

Note on this clonotype: Mismatch with germline at one junction end may stem from a read error. This chain connects TRBV3-1 to TRBJ2-3; TRBD2 matches 7 bases. The germline gives CDR1 LGHDT, CDR2 YNNKEL (reference sequence). This CDR3 comprises 17 residues. The CDR3 protein is CASSQPRLAGVLDTRYF. In DNA form, the CDR3 reads TGTGCCAGCAGCCAGCCCCGACTAGCTGGTGTCTTAGATACGCGGTATTTT.

The chain combines TRBV20-1 with TRBJ2-3, with D perhaps TRBD2 (6 bases). Germline values: CDR1 DFQATT, CDR2 SNEGSKA (reference sequence). This CDR3 comprises 15 residues. Trimming took 0 bases from V and 1 from J, leaving 11 bases between them. CDR3 amino acids: CSARDEKRGTDTQYF. The CDR3 nucleotides read TGCAGTGCTAGAGATGAGAAGCGGGGCACAGATACGCAGTATTTT.

This clonotype was seen ten or more times. The gene calls are TRBV6-1 and TRBJ2-7; D not resolved. The CDR3 contains 12 residues. CDR1 and CDR2 (germline): MNHNS, SASEGT. Trimming pared 1 base from V and 6 bases from J, leaving 7 bases between. DNA for the CDR3: TGTGCCAGCAGTGAAGTTTTCCGCGAGCAGTACTTC. As protein: CASSEVFREQYF.